A selection of T cell receptor beta chains follows, all from one sample in a study of blood T cells in healthy people across ages. TCRdb re-derived calls from the 5' RACE reads in MiXCR, one entry per CDR3 protein. The table shows approximately 2,000,000 distinct CDR3 sequences, with about two fifths occurring only once. The sequencing sample was made of blood. The receptor source for this set is a human donor in good health. Both conserved end residues are part of each CDR3.

j_call v_call cdr3_aa
TRBJ1-3 TRBV12-3/TRBV12-4 CASSTSSGNTIYF
TRBJ1-1 TRBV28 CASSLLRGQLTEAFF
TRBJ2-2 TRBV24-1 CATSEVTGELFF
TRBJ1-1 TRBV11-3 CASSFELGGAFF
TRBJ2-7 TRBV10-3 CATFRDLQEEQYF
TRBJ2-1 TRBV7-2 CASSLDRWGSYNEQFF
TRBJ2-3 TRBV7-9 CASSLGVGDKLTQYF
TRBJ2-7 TRBV12-3/TRBV12-4 CASSLNVHEQYF
TRBJ2-7 TRBV20-1 CSARDPRQGGYEQYF
TRBJ2-1 TRBV24-1 CATRTSSPGQGLDEQFF
TRBJ2-1 TRBV11-3 CASNLGTPRGVYNEQFF
TRBJ2-1 TRBV7-2 CASSSRDGSYEQFF
TRBJ1-5 TRBV20-1 CSAGPSQGAGWNQPQHF
TRBJ2-7 TRBV15 CATSVYSPLDYEQYF
TRBJ2-2 TRBV29-1 CSGRGTGDPTGELFF
TRBJ2-3 TRBV6-6 CASSYSRSSNTDTQYF
TRBJ1-6 TRBV20-1 CSAIDRGVNNSPLHF
TRBJ2-7 TRBV20-1 CSADRDRSSYEQYF